The 5 T cell receptor beta chains given below trace back to one sample, sequenced in a study of PD-L1 blockade in urothelial cancer. Method: immunoSEQ multiplex PCR; TCRdb's copy keeps in-frame clones and lacks some. Among some 100,000 clones listed, roughly nine tenths were seen once. The sequencing here drew on PBMCs, taken around atezolizumab (anti-PD-L1) treatment. These receptors all come from a woman aged 80 or over with urothelial cancer.

This chain connects TRBV7-9 to TRBJ2-2; D uncertain. V was clipped by 3 bases and J by 0 bases, with 5 bases between them. In germline, CDR1 is SEHNR, CDR2 FQNEAQ (reference sequence). The CDR3 has 14 amino acids. DNA for the CDR3: TGTGCCAGCAGCTTTGACACGAACACCGGGGAGCTGTTTTTT. Translation: CASSFDTNTGELFF.

The chain combines TRBV6-1 with TRBJ1-5, with D possibly being TRBD1 (6 bases). This CDR3 is 15 amino acids long. Germline CDR1 MNHNS, CDR2 SASEGT. The germline V and J ends were trimmed by 6 bases and 0 bases, with 12 bases remaining between them. CDR3: CASRGDNNSNQPQHF. In nucleotides, the CDR3 is TGTGCCAGCAGGGGGGACAACAATAGCAATCAGCCCCAGCATTTT.

The genes are TRBV28 and TRBJ1-2; D unclear. CDR1 and CDR2 (germline): MDHEN, SYDVKM. CDR3 length: 12 residues. Trimming took off 4 bases at V and 7 bases at J, with 10 bases between the two ends. As DNA, the CDR3 is TGTGCCAGCAGTTCTAGCGTTGGTGGCTACACCTTC. Translating it yields CASSSSVGGYTF.

The chain couples TRBV5-1 to TRBJ2-1; 8 positions match TRBD2. The CDR3 is 15 residues long. Germline V lookup: CDR1 SGHRS, CDR2 YFSETQ. J lost 3 bases, V lost 6 bases, and 8 bases had no gene match. CDR3: CASNPGGGYYNEQFF. The CDR3 nucleotides are TGCGCCAGCAACCCCGGGGGGGGCTACTACAATGAGCAGTTCTTC.

This clone was seen a single time. The chain employs TRBV6-4 and TRBJ1-5; possible D gene TRBD1, 5 bases. The CDR3 totals 14 residues. V lost 6 bases, J lost 4 bases, and 13 bases lay in between. Germline V gene lookup returns CDR1 MRHNA and CDR2 SNTAGT. CDR3 protein: CASSSTPGNQPQHF. The DNA for the CDR3 is TGTGCCAGCAGCTCGACACCAGGGAATCAGCCCCAGCATTTT.